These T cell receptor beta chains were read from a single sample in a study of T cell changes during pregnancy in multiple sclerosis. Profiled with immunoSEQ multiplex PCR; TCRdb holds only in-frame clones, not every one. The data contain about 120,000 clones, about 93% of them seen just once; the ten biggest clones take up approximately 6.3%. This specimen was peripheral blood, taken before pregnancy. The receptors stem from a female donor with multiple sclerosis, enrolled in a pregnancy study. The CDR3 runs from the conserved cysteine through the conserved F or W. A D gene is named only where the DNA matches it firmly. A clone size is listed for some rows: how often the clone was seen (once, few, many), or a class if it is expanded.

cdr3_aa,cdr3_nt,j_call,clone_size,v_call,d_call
CASRSGTGELFF,TGTGCCAGCAGATCGGGAACCGGGGAGCTGTTTTTT,TRBJ2-2,NA,TRBV4-2,NA
CASSQSAGGLLYEQYF,TGTGCCAGCAGCCAGAGCGCGGGGGGGCTTTTATACGAGCAGTACTTC,TRBJ2-7,NA,TRBV14,TRBD2
CASSLVSLGGSNQPQHF,TGTGCCAGCAGCTTAGTGTCCCTTGGGGGGAGCAATCAGCCCCAGCATTTT,TRBJ1-5,NA,TRBV7-8,NA
CASNRFSGGNEQFF,TGTGCCAGTAACCGGTTTAGCGGGGGGAATGAGCAGTTCTTC,TRBJ2-1,NA,TRBV19,TRBD2
CASSLAAVTYGYTF,TGTGCCAGCAGCTTAGCGGCAGTTACCTATGGCTACACCTTC,TRBJ1-2,NA,TRBV7-2,NA
CAWSVEAASTDTQYF,TGTGCCTGGAGTGTGGAAGCGGCTAGCACAGATACGCAGTATTTT,TRBJ2-3,NA,TRBV30,NA
CASSLPTVNTEAFF,TGCGCCAGCAGCTTGCCGACAGTGAACACTGAAGCTTTCTTT,TRBJ1-1,NA,TRBV5-1,NA
CASSSGLAVFTGELFF,TGTGCCAGCAGCTCCGGACTAGCGGTTTTCACCGGGGAGCTGTTTTTT,TRBJ2-2,NA,TRBV7-9,TRBD2
CAISRGLGDTQYF,TGTGCCATCTCGCGGGGGCTCGGGGATACGCAGTATTTT,TRBJ2-3,NA,TRBV15,NA
CASSLAAAGGPYNEQFF,TGTGCCAGCAGCTTAGCAGCAGCGGGAGGGCCCTACAATGAGCAGTTCTTC,TRBJ2-1,NA,TRBV7-2,TRBD2
CASSFPRQENYQETQYF,TGTGCCAGCTCATTTCCCCGACAGGAAAATTACCAAGAGACCCAGTACTTC,TRBJ2-5,NA,TRBV18,NA
CSASANYGYTF,TGCAGTGCTTCAGCTAACTATGGCTACACCTTC,TRBJ1-2,NA,TRBV20-1,NA
CASSLKRELASYNEQFF,TGTGCCAGCAGCCTAAAGCGGGAGTTGGCCTCCTACAATGAGCAGTTCTTC,TRBJ2-1,NA,TRBV5-4,TRBD2
CASSEEVGRPETQYF,TGCGCCAGCAGTGAGGAAGTCGGGAGGCCAGAGACCCAGTACTTC,TRBJ2-5,NA,TRBV10-1,TRBD2
CASRRSPPEAGSPLHF,TGTGCCAGCCGCCGTTCCCCTCCGGAGGCGGGTTCACCCCTCCACTTT,TRBJ1-6,NA,TRBV27,NA
CASYQGDEQYF,TGTGCCAGCTACCAGGGGGACGAGCAGTACTTC,TRBJ2-7,NA,TRBV6-5,TRBD1
CAWSDDRGFVEQYF,TGTGCCTGGAGTGACGACAGGGGATTCGTGGAGCAGTACTTC,TRBJ2-7,NA,TRBV30,TRBD1
CASSPLGPGFHEQYF,TGTGCCAGCTCCCCCCTGGGCCCGGGGTTCCACGAGCAGTACTTC,TRBJ2-7,NA,TRBV6-7,NA
CASSSTSGGAVESGELFF,TGTGCCAGCAGCTCGACTAGCGGGGGGGCAGTGGAGTCCGGGGAGCTGTTTTTT,TRBJ2-2,NA,TRBV7-2,TRBD2
CASSDYFTDTQYF,TGTGCCAGCAGTGATTACTTCACAGATACGCAGTATTTT,TRBJ2-3,NA,TRBV2,NA
CASSLSGNEQYF,TGTGCCAGCAGCTTATCGGGGAACGAGCAGTACTTC,TRBJ2-7,NA,TRBV11-2,NA
CASTGGINTEAFF,TGTGCCAGCACAGGGGGGATTAACACTGAAGCTTTCTTT,TRBJ1-1,NA,TRBV2,TRBD1
CASSLDSRQGNYGYTF,TGTGCCAGCAGCCTTGATTCACGACAGGGGAACTATGGCTACACCTTC,TRBJ1-2,NA,TRBV7-2,TRBD1
CASSFGRTGELFF,TGTGCCAGCAGCTTTGGGAGAACCGGGGAGCTGTTTTTT,TRBJ2-2,NA,TRBV7-3,NA
CASSPGAPTEAFF,TGCGCCAGCAGCCCAGGGGCTCCCACTGAAGCTTTCTTT,TRBJ1-1,NA,TRBV5-1,NA
CASSPRPGSPQHF,TGTGCCAGCAGTCCTAGACCGGGATCGCCCCAGCATTTT,TRBJ1-5,NA,TRBV27,NA
CASSLVTGGVDEQFF,TGTGCCAGCAGCTTAGTCACGGGGGGCGTCGATGAGCAGTTCTTC,TRBJ2-1,once,TRBV13,NA
CSVQTAFYGYTF,TGCAGCGTACAGACAGCATTCTATGGCTACACCTTC,TRBJ1-2,NA,TRBV29-1,NA
CASSSRGVSETQYF,TGTGCCAGTAGTTCCCGGGGGGTGTCAGAGACCCAGTACTTC,TRBJ2-5,NA,TRBV19,TRBD2
CAWSPGTPLNQPQHF,TGTGCCTGGAGCCCCGGGACTCCACTGAATCAGCCCCAGCATTTT,TRBJ1-5,NA,TRBV30,NA
CASSMGREGNEQFF,TGTGCCAGTAGTATGGGTCGGGAGGGTAATGAGCAGTTCTTC,TRBJ2-1,NA,TRBV19,TRBD2
CSVDGSGANVLTF,TGCAGCGTTGACGGCTCTGGGGCCAACGTCCTGACTTTC,TRBJ2-6,NA,TRBV29-1,NA
CATSMELNEKLFF,TGTGCCACTTCAATGGAGCTTAATGAAAAACTGTTTTTT,TRBJ1-4,NA,TRBV14,NA
CASSDEGYEQYF,TGTGCCAGCAGTGACGAGGGATACGAGCAGTACTTC,TRBJ2-7,NA,TRBV2,NA
CASSEGETNEQFF,TGTGCCAGCAGTGAAGGGGAAACGAATGAGCAGTTCTTC,TRBJ2-1,NA,TRBV6-4,NA
CASSVEGIAGGQETQYF,TGTGCCAGCAGTGTTGAGGGAATAGCGGGGGGACAAGAGACCCAGTACTTC,TRBJ2-5,NA,TRBV9,TRBD2
CASSTGGHSNQPQHF,TGTGCCAGTAGTACAGGGGGCCATAGCAATCAGCCCCAGCATTTT,TRBJ1-5,NA,TRBV19,TRBD1
CAWSVQPNEKLFF,TGTGCCTGGAGTGTACAGCCTAATGAAAAACTGTTTTTT,TRBJ1-4,NA,TRBV30,NA
CASSENGGGSTGELFF,TGTGCCAGCAGTGAAAACGGGGGGGGCTCCACCGGGGAGCTGTTTTTT,TRBJ2-2,NA,TRBV2,TRBD2
CASSRGTSRGTGELFF,TGTGCCAGCAGCCGCGGGACTAGCAGGGGCACCGGGGAGCTGTTTTTT,TRBJ2-2,NA,TRBV5-6,TRBD2
CASSLDRVHEKLFF,TGCGCCAGCAGCTTGGACAGGGTTCATGAAAAACTGTTTTTT,TRBJ1-4,NA,TRBV5-1,NA
CASSKEGDSGTSDEQYF,TGTGCCAGCAGCAAAGAGGGAGATAGTGGGACTAGCGACGAGCAGTACTTC,TRBJ2-7,NA,TRBV21-1,NA
CASSLRSGFEQFF,TGTGCCAGCAGCTTACGGTCGGGGTTCGAGCAGTTCTTC,TRBJ2-1,NA,TRBV11-3,NA
CASSLGARDRRNEQYF,TGCGCCAGCAGCTTGGGGGCCCGGGACAGGCGCAACGAGCAGTACTTC,TRBJ2-7,once,TRBV5-1,TRBD1
CASTYTGSDEQFF,TGTGCCAGCACCTATACAGGTTCGGATGAGCAGTTCTTC,TRBJ2-1,once,TRBV6-5,NA
CASSPGSSGGYTF,TGTGCCAGCAGTCCGGGATCATCTGGTGGCTACACCTTC,TRBJ1-2,once,TRBV5-6,NA
CASSDLGGGVSGPQHF,TGTGCCAGCAGTGATTTAGGAGGGGGCGTTTCGGGGCCCCAGCATTTT,TRBJ1-5,NA,TRBV6-1,TRBD1
CASKATSVYNEQFF,TGTGCCAGCAAAGCGACTAGCGTTTACAATGAGCAGTTCTTC,TRBJ2-1,NA,TRBV6-1,TRBD2
CASSAGVSQPQHF,TGTGCCAGCAGCGCGGGGGTGAGTCAGCCCCAGCATTTT,TRBJ1-5,NA,TRBV9,NA
CASSLGQGGTDTQYF,TGTGCCAGCTCATTGGGACAGGGCGGCACAGATACGCAGTATTTT,TRBJ2-3,NA,TRBV18,TRBD1
CASRALAGSFNEQFF,TGTGCCAGCAGGGCACTAGCGGGGAGCTTTAATGAGCAGTTCTTC,TRBJ2-1,NA,TRBV2,TRBD2
CASSLSSRLNTGELFF,TGTGCCAGCAGTTTATCATCCAGGCTGAACACCGGGGAGCTGTTTTTT,TRBJ2-2,NA,TRBV27,NA